This is a list of T cell receptor beta chains from one sample in a study of blood T cell repertoires in COVID-19. The data were produced by immunoSEQ multiplex PCR, yet TCRdb's version contains in-frame clones alone and is incomplete. The sample carries around 60,000 clones, around 82% recorded once. Material for sequencing was peripheral blood. The receptors were gathered from a man aged 55 to 70 with COVID-19, enrolled during active disease. CDR3s include the opening cysteine and the closing phenylalanine or tryptophan. Each record gives: D gene, clone size, J gene, V gene, CDR3 protein, CDR3 DNA. D genes are given only for firm matches. Some rows have no size entry. The others give once, few or many, or a class for an expanded clone.

>-|-|TRBJ1-1|TRBV5-1
CASSRQPNTEAFF
TGCGCCAGCTCGCGGCAGCCGAACACTGAAGCTTTCTTT
>-|-|TRBJ2-3|TRBV18
CASSPDSGSVGTDTQYF
TGTGCCAGCTCACCAGATTCCGGGAGCGTTGGCACAGATACGCAGTATTTT
>-|once|TRBJ1-5|TRBV4-2
CASSIDISGNQPQHF
TGTGCCAGCAGCATAGACATTTCAGGCAATCAGCCCCAGCATTTT
>TRBD1|-|TRBJ1-2|TRBV10-3
CAISEGTEGPYGYTF
TGTGCCATCAGTGAGGGGACAGAGGGTCCCTATGGCTACACCTTC
>-|-|TRBJ1-1|TRBV24-1
CATSDGGRNTEAFF
TGTGCCACCAGTGATGGAGGCAGGAACACTGAAGCTTTCTTT
>-|-|TRBJ2-5|TRBV7-3
CASSLRVQETQYF
TGTGCCAGCAGCTTACGGGTACAAGAGACCCAGTACTTC
>-|-|TRBJ2-3|TRBV6-5
CASSISGGLTDTQYF
TGTGCCAGCAGTATCTCGGGGGGCCTGACAGATACGCAGTATTTT
>-|once|TRBJ1-5|TRBV28
CASSLAQYNQPQHF
TGTGCCAGCAGTTTGGCCCAGTACAATCAGCCCCAGCATTTT
>-|-|TRBJ1-1|TRBV3-1/TRBV3-2
CASSQEAGEWNTEAFF
TGTGCCAGCAGCCAAGAGGCAGGGGAGTGGAACACTGAAGCTTTCTTT
>TRBD1|-|TRBJ1-6|TRBV18
CASQTGNNSPLHF
TGTGCCAGCCAGACAGGGAATAATTCACCCCTCCACTTT
>-|-|TRBJ2-7|TRBV6-5
CASSYSAGAFYEQYF
TGTGCCAGCAGTTACTCGGCGGGGGCCTTCTACGAGCAGTACTTC
>-|-|TRBJ1-2|TRBV7-3
CASSLTGDGGYTF
TGTGCCAGCAGCTTAACGGGAGACGGTGGCTACACCTTC
>TRBD2|-|TRBJ2-2|TRBV5-5
CASSRVAGGDGELFF
TGTGCCAGCAGCCGGGTCGCGGGAGGTGACGGGGAGCTGTTTTTT
>-|-|TRBJ1-2|TRBV5-6
CASSSKAGVDDYGYTF
TGTGCCAGCAGCTCGAAGGCAGGGGTAGATGACTATGGCTACACCTTC
>TRBD1|-|TRBJ1-5|TRBV19
CASPDRFYSNQPQHF
TGTGCCAGCCCGGACAGGTTTTATAGCAATCAGCCCCAGCATTTT
>TRBD1|-|TRBJ1-2|TRBV13
CASSLGQPYGYTF
TGTGCCAGCAGCTTGGGACAGCCTTATGGCTACACCTTC
>-|once|TRBJ1-2|TRBV15
CATSSLGSIDYGYTF
TGTGCCACCAGCAGCCTAGGGAGTATCGACTATGGCTACACCTTC
>TRBD2|-|TRBJ2-1|TRBV3-1/TRBV3-2
CASSQVRLAGANRNNEQFF
TGTGCCAGCAGCCAAGTCCGACTAGCGGGAGCCAATAGGAACAATGAGCAGTTCTTC
>TRBD2|-|TRBJ2-5|TRBV5-1
CASSSGTKQETQYF
TGCGCCAGCAGCTCCGGGACTAAACAAGAGACCCAGTACTTC
>-|-|TRBJ1-2|TRBV19
CASSIFRGSDYGYTF
TGTGCCAGTAGTATTTTTAGGGGCTCGGACTATGGCTACACCTTC
>-|-|TRBJ2-7|TRBV5-1
CASSLRGFTYEQYF
TGCGCCAGCAGCCTCAGGGGCTTTACGTACGAGCAGTACTTC
>TRBD1|-|TRBJ1-2|TRBV24-1
CATSDWTGGYGYTF
TGTGCCACCAGTGATTGGACAGGGGGCTATGGCTACACCTTC
>-|-|TRBJ2-2|TRBV6-5
CAVGGDYTGELFF
TGTGCCGTGGGGGGTGATTACACCGGGGAGCTGTTTTTT
>-|-|TRBJ1-6|TRBV30
CAWSAPPGTGSPLHF
TGTGCCTGGAGTGCCCCCCCGGGAACGGGGTCACCCCTCCACTTT
>TRBD2|-|TRBJ2-1|TRBV7-3
CASSITLAGDNEQFF
TGTGCCAGCAGCATTACACTAGCGGGAGACAATGAGCAGTTCTTC
>-|-|TRBJ1-1|TRBV20-1
CSASVGTDTEAFF
TGCAGTGCTAGTGTAGGGACTGACACTGAAGCTTTCTTT
>-|few|TRBJ1-2|TRBV5-1
CASSTADSYGYTF
TGCGCCAGCAGCACCGCCGACAGTTATGGCTACACCTTC
>-|-|TRBJ1-3|TRBV6-1
CASSEGAGTGNTIYF
TGTGCCAGCAGTGAAGGCGCCGGGACTGGAAACACCATATATTTT
>TRBD1|-|TRBJ1-5|TRBV6-6
CASSYGTVNQPQHF
TGTGCCAGCAGTTACGGGACAGTCAATCAGCCCCAGCATTTT
>TRBD1|-|TRBJ1-4|TRBV2
CASILQGANEKLFF
TGTGCCAGCATATTACAGGGGGCGAATGAAAAACTGTTTTTT
>TRBD2|-|TRBJ2-1|TRBV19
CASSIDRRGNEQFF
TGTGCCAGTAGTATTGATCGGCGGGGGAATGAGCAGTTCTTC
>-|-|TRBJ1-6|TRBV9
CASSPTAGAGNSPLHF
TGTGCCAGCAGCCCCACGGCAGGAGCGGGGAATTCACCCCTCCACTTT
>-|-|TRBJ1-1|TRBV12-3/TRBV12-4
CASSLVGDTEAFF
TGTGCCAGCAGTTTAGTGGGCGACACTGAAGCTTTCTTT
>-|once|TRBJ1-3|TRBV29-1
CSVEPDRTSGNTIYF
TGCAGCGTTGAACCCGACAGAACCTCTGGAAACACCATATATTTT
>-|-|TRBJ1-1|TRBV11-2
CASSSTQGGTEAFF
TGTGCCAGCAGCTCCACACAGGGTGGGACTGAAGCTTTCTTT
>-|-|TRBJ1-3|TRBV6-1
CASSEAGWTPGNTIYF
TGTGCCAGCAGTGAAGCAGGGTGGACTCCTGGAAACACCATATATTTT
>-|-|TRBJ2-7|TRBV2
CASSDGDEQYF
TGTGCCAGCAGCGACGGAGACGAGCAGTACTTC
>-|-|TRBJ1-1|TRBV7-9
CASSSTRSGVNTEAFF
TGTGCCAGCAGCTCCACCAGGTCTGGCGTGAACACTGAAGCTTTCTTT
>TRBD2|-|TRBJ2-3|TRBV7-6
CASSLFSGGRDTQYF
TGTGCCAGCAGCTTATTTTCGGGGGGACGAGATACGCAGTATTTT
>-|-|TRBJ2-3|TRBV2
CAGSRATDTQYF
TGTGCCGGCTCCAGGGCAACAGATACGCAGTATTTT
>-|-|TRBJ2-5|TRBV27
CASSLIGQQETQYF
TGTGCCAGCAGTTTAATAGGACAGCAAGAGACCCAGTACTTC
>TRBD2|-|TRBJ2-1|TRBV2
CASSEQGGGPMNEQFF
TGTGCCAGCAGTGAACAGGGCGGGGGGCCGATGAATGAGCAGTTCTTC
>-|-|TRBJ1-6|TRBV5-1
CASSLSAQGYNSPLHF
TGCGCCAGCAGCTTGAGCGCCCAGGGGTATAATTCACCCCTCCACTTT
>TRBD2|-|TRBJ2-5|TRBV6-5
CASSPGLAIQETQYF
TGTGCCAGCAGCCCGGGACTAGCGATACAAGAGACCCAGTACTTC
>-|-|TRBJ2-3|TRBV7-6
CASSLVARGRTDTQYF
TGTGCCAGCAGCTTAGTAGCCAGGGGAAGGACAGATACGCAGTATTTT
>-|-|TRBJ1-3|TRBV2
CATVGRGLARGYF
TGTGCTACAGTCGGGCGGGGGTTAGCCCGGGGATATTTT
>-|-|TRBJ2-7|TRBV28
CASSLSRGAYEQYF
TGTGCCAGCAGTTTAAGCAGGGGTGCCTACGAGCAGTACTTC
>-|-|TRBJ1-1|TRBV7-9
CASSTVRILEAFF
TGTGCCAGCAGCACCGTCAGGATCCTTGAAGCTTTCTTT
>TRBD1|-|TRBJ2-3|TRBV28
CASSVTGYTDTQYF
TGTGCCAGCAGCGTGACAGGGTATACAGATACGCAGTATTTT
>-|-|TRBJ2-1|TRBV28
CASSLWELADYPFF
TGTGCCAGCAGTTTATGGGAACTGGCGGACTACCCGTTCTTC
>TRBD1|-|TRBJ1-5|TRBV7-9
CASSGQGNQPQHF
TGTGCCAGCAGTGGACAGGGAAATCAGCCCCAGCATTTT